The 21 T cell receptor beta chains in this list originate from one sample, sequenced in a study of blood T cell repertoires in COVID-19. Profiling relied on immunoSEQ multiplex PCR, and the TCRdb table lists in-frame clones only, not all of them. The sample has around 300,000 clones; roughly 87% are singletons. The sequenced sample consisted of peripheral blood. The receptor source for this set is a man aged 18-30 years with active or convalescent COVID-19.

This clone has ten or more counts. The V gene is TRBV5-1, the J gene TRBJ2-1; 8 bases agree with TRBD2. This CDR3 contains 15 residues. The V gene end was trimmed by 4 bases and the J gene end by 5 bases; junction bases not matched to a gene: 8. Germline V gene sequence: CDR1 SGHRS, CDR2 YFSETQ. The CDR3 is CASSTGTGGNNEQFF. CDR3 in DNA: TGCGCCAGCAGCACCGGGACGGGAGGGAACAATGAGCAGTTCTTC.

The table lists this clone with a few counts. The J gene is TRBJ1-5, the V gene TRBV27; possibly TRBD1 for D (5 bases). Trimming took 2 bases from V and 4 from J, leaving 18 bases between them. The CDR3 length is 17 residues. Germline CDR1 MNHEY, CDR2 SMNVEV (reference sequence). CDR3 DNA: TGTGCCAGCAGTTTAACCCAGGGTAGTAATAGGAATCAGCCCCAGCATTTT. It codes for CASSLTQGSNRNQPQHF.

The chain carries TRBV27 and TRBJ1-6; D is possibly TRBD1 (5 bases). The V gene's germline CDR1 is MNHEY and CDR2 SMNVEV (reference sequence). Trimming cost V 6 bases and J 2 bases, with 11 bases left between them. This CDR3 has 15 residues. CDR3 nucleotides: TGTGCCAGCAGGGAAGCGGGGGCCTATAATTCACCCCTCCACTTT. Encoded protein: CASREAGAYNSPLHF.

J is TRBJ2-7 and V is TRBV28; no clear D gene. V lost 2 bases, J lost 10 bases, and 12 bases lay in between. The length of the CDR3 is 12 residues. Germline loops: CDR1 MDHEN, CDR2 SYDVKM. CDR3 sequence (DNA): TGTGCCAGCAGTTTACACCCTAGGATTCAGTACTTC. Residues: CASSLHPRIQYF.

This clone has more than one count but fewer than ten. V gene TRBV13 combines with J gene TRBJ1-6; D might be TRBD1 (5 bases). The V end was cut by 5 bases, the J end by 4 bases, with 9 bases between. CDR3 length: 14 amino acids. The germline gives CDR1 PRHDT, CDR2 FYEKMQ (reference sequence). The CDR3 loop reads CASSPGTYNSPLHF. Written as DNA, the CDR3 is TGTGCCAGCAGCCCCGGGACTTATAATTCACCCCTCCACTTT.

The CDR3 region is CASSLRGPPRNEQFF. The DNA of the CDR3 is TGTGCCAGCAGCTTAAGGGGGCCCCCTCGGAATGAGCAGTTCTTC. The chain combines TRBV7-9 with TRBJ2-1, with TRBD1 identical over 7 bases. After removal of 2 bases from V and 7 bases from J, the junction contained 8 bases not matched to a gene. The CDR3 spans 15 residues. Germline V gene lookup returns CDR1 SEHNR and CDR2 FQNEAQ (reference sequence).

The V gene is TRBV19, the J gene TRBJ2-4; the match to TRBD1 covers 12 bases. There are 15 residues in the CDR3. Germline-derived CDR1 and CDR2 are LNHDA and SQIVND (reference sequence). Germline trimming cut 4 bases from V and 5 bases from J; bases unmatched to any gene: 3. CDR3 sequence reads: CASSRDRGPENIQYF. For the CDR3, the DNA is TGTGCCAGTAGTAGGGACAGGGGGCCAGAAAACATTCAGTACTTC.

The sample holds a few counts of this clone. The chain carries TRBV6-1 and TRBJ1-6; D is perhaps TRBD1 (5 bases). Trimming removed 1 base from V and 7 bases from J, with 17 bases in between. The V gene's germline CDR1 is MNHNS and CDR2 SASEGT. CDR3 length: 17 residues. For the CDR3, the DNA is TGTGCCAGCAGTGAAGGGGCCTTACAGGAATGGAATTCACCCCTCCACTTT. It translates to CASSEGALQEWNSPLHF.

V is TRBV27 and J is TRBJ2-3; D is unclear. The CDR3 is 16 residues long. Germline assignment: CDR1 MNHEY and CDR2 SMNVEV (reference sequence). The V and J ends lost 0 bases and 0 bases respectively, with 10 bases between them. CDR3 DNA: TGTGCCAGCAGTTTATCTATTCATACTAGCACAGATACGCAGTATTTT. Translating it yields CASSLSIHTSTDTQYF.

The gene calls are TRBV5-4 and TRBJ2-1, with TRBD1 matching over 9 bases. The germline V gene has CDR1 SGHNT and CDR2 YYREEE (reference sequence). CDR3 length equals 15 residues. The J segment lost 7 bases and the V segment lost 4 bases, leaving 9 bases of the junction unmatched. CDR3: CASSTPGQGINEQFF. In DNA form, the CDR3 reads TGTGCCAGCAGCACACCGGGACAGGGAATAAATGAGCAGTTCTTC. The whole variable domain, remainder taken from reference TRBV5-4 and TRBJ2-1, is ETGVTQSPTHLIKTRGQQVTLRCSSQSGHNTVSWYQQALGQGPQFIFQYYREEENGRGNFPPRFSGLQFPNYSSELNVNALELDDSALYLCASSTPGQGINEQFFGPGTRLTVL.

This chain uses TRBV6-1 with TRBJ2-7; possible D gene TRBD2, 6 bases. The germline V and J ends were trimmed by 1 base and 2 bases, with 18 bases remaining between them. Germline V lookup: CDR1 MNHNS, CDR2 SASEGT. This CDR3 is built from 17 residues. The DNA for the CDR3 is TGTGCCAGCAGTGAAGGCCCACTAGCCCACCCCGCCTACGAGCAGTACTTC. Translation gives CASSEGPLAHPAYEQYF.

The chain recombines TRBV9 with TRBJ2-7; a possible D gene is TRBD2 (5 bases). With 3 bases removed from V and 5 bases from J, the gap between germline ends came to 12 bases. The CDR3 length is 13 residues. CDR1 SGDLS and CDR2 YYNGEE come from the germline V gene. CDR3 DNA sequence: TGTGCCAGCAGCGAGGGTAGCGTCCACGAGCAGTACTTC. This sequence encodes CASSEGSVHEQYF.

The rearrangement uses TRBV6-5 and TRBJ2-1; 9 nucleotides agree with TRBD1. This CDR3 has 15 residues. Trimming removed 6 bases from V and 4 bases from J; junction bases left unmatched: 7. The germline gives CDR1 MNHEY, CDR2 SVGAGI. In nucleotides, the CDR3 is TGTGCCAGCAGGCAGACAGGGGGTGGTTACAATGAGCAGTTCTTC. Translating gives CASRQTGGGYNEQFF.

The V call is TRBV3-1 (or the pseudogene TRBV3-2), the J call TRBJ1-1; D unresolved. Germline V CDR1 and CDR2: LGHDT, YNNKEL (reference sequence). Trimming took off 3 bases at V and 0 bases at J, with 20 bases between the two ends. This CDR3 is built from 18 residues. CDR3 DNA sequence: TGTGCCAGCAGCCAGAGTCCGGGGTTCGTCGGCATGAACACTGAAGCTTTCTTT. The encoded protein is CASSQSPGFVGMNTEAFF.

This chain joins TRBV7-9 and TRBJ2-1, with TRBD2 matching over 11 bases. The CDR3 consists of 15 residues. CDR1 and CDR2 from the germline V gene are SEHNR and FQNEAQ (reference sequence). V was clipped by 9 bases and J by 5 bases; unmatched bases: 9. The DNA of the CDR3 is TGTGCCAGTATCAACAGGGGACTAGCGGACAATGAGCAGTTCTTC. Translated: CASINRGLADNEQFF.

This chain links TRBV5-4 with TRBJ2-7, with TRBD1 matching 10 bases. Germline V CDR1 and CDR2: SGHNT, YYREEE (reference sequence). The V gene end was trimmed by 0 bases and the J gene end by 5 bases; junction bases not matched to a gene: 5. This CDR3 has 15 residues. The CDR3 loop reads CASSLGDGTGDEQYF. CDR3 sequence (DNA): TGTGCCAGCAGCTTGGGCGACGGGACAGGGGACGAGCAGTACTTC.

J is TRBJ2-5 and V is TRBV13; maybe TRBD2 (5 bases). The CDR3 contains 13 residues. Germline V gene data show CDR1 as PRHDT and CDR2 as FYEKMQ (reference sequence). Deletions cut 3 bases from V and 2 bases from J, with 7 bases between. The CDR3 loop reads CASSFRGQETQYF. Here the CDR3 DNA reads TGTGCCAGCAGCTTTCGGGGTCAAGAGACCCAGTACTTC.

The chain couples TRBV3-1 (or the pseudogene TRBV3-2) to TRBJ2-1; tentative D call: TRBD1 (5 bases). This CDR3 is built from 15 residues. The germline V and J ends were trimmed by 0 bases and 7 bases, with 13 bases remaining between them. In germline, CDR1 is LGHDT, CDR2 YNNKEL (reference sequence). In DNA form, the CDR3 reads TGTGCCAGCAGCCAAGATGTGACCAGGGTTAATGAGCAGTTCTTC. Amino acid sequence: CASSQDVTRVNEQFF.

This clone showed up just once. The V and J genes are TRBV11-2 and TRBJ2-7; a weak D match, TRBD2 (5 bases). The CDR3 spans 15 residues. The germline V gene has CDR1 SGHAT and CDR2 FQNNGV. Trimming took 5 bases from V and 4 from J, leaving 18 bases between them. The CDR3 spells CASSPAFERNYEQYF. The CDR3 DNA reads TGTGCCAGCAGCCCGGCCTTTGAGCGGAATTACGAGCAGTACTTC. The whole variable domain, remainder taken from reference TRBV11-2 and TRBJ2-7, is EAGVAQSPRYKIIEKRQSVAFWCNPISGHATLYWYQQILGQGPKLLIQFQNNGVVDDSQLPKDRFSAERLKGVDSTLKIQPAKLEDSAVYLCASSPAFERNYEQYFGPGTRLTVT.

The J gene is TRBJ2-5, the V gene TRBV6-2 or TRBV6-3, with 13 bases fitting TRBD2. V gave up 5 bases and J gave up 7 bases; unmatched junction bases: 4. Germline V gene lookup returns CDR1 MNHEY and CDR2 SVGEGT. The CDR3 extends over 14 amino acids. CDR3 protein: CASSGLAGVGTQYF. The CDR3 nucleotides are TGTGCCAGCAGTGGACTAGCGGGAGTTGGGACCCAGTACTTC.

The DNA for the CDR3 is TGCGCCAGCAGTGAGTCCCCCCTGGGACTAGCGGGAGGACTAGCCAAAAACATTCAGTACTTC. It is translated as CASSESPLGLAGGLAKNIQYF. This chain joins TRBV10-1 and TRBJ2-4, with 15 positions matching TRBD2. The CDR3 loop spans 21 amino acids. Germline V gene sequence: CDR1 WNHNN, CDR2 SYGVQD (reference sequence). V was pared by 0 bases and J by 0 bases, with 9 bases of the junction left unmatched.